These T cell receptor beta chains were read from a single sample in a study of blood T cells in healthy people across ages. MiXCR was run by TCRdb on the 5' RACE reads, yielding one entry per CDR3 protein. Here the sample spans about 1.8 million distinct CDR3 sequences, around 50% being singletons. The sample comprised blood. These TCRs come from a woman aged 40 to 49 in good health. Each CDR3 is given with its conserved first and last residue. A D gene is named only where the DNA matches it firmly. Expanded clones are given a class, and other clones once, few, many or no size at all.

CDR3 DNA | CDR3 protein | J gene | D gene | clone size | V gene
TGCGCCAGCAGCTTGGCTCCGGGTTTGAGCGAGACCCAGTACTTC | CASSLAPGLSETQYF | TRBJ2-5 | NA | few | TRBV5-1
TGTGCCAGCAGTCCAACAGGGTACGGTTCACCCCTCCACTTT | CASSPTGYGSPLHF | TRBJ1-6 | NA | few | TRBV12-3/TRBV12-4
TGTGCCAGCAGTTTATTGGGACTAGCGGGAACCTCTTCCTACAATGAGCAGTTCTTC | CASSLLGLAGTSSYNEQFF | TRBJ2-1 | TRBD2 | few | TRBV27
TGTGCCAGCAGCTACTTTATTCTCAGGAATCAGCCCCAGCATTTT | CASSYFILRNQPQHF | TRBJ1-5 | NA | NA | TRBV5-6
TGTGCCAGCAGCCCCCGGGGCGAGGGTGATACGCAGTATTTT | CASSPRGEGDTQYF | TRBJ2-3 | NA | few | TRBV13
TGTGCCAGCAGCTTAGCGTTGAGGGATACCGGGGAGCTGTTTTTT | CASSLALRDTGELFF | TRBJ2-2 | NA | NA | TRBV7-9
TGTGCCAGCTCACCAGGGCTAGCGGGAGCTGAGCAGTTCTTC | CASSPGLAGAEQFF | TRBJ2-1 | TRBD2 | NA | TRBV18
TGCAGTGCTAGAGGGGGGTCAGGGGGCAGTTACAATGAGCAGTTCTTC | CSARGGSGGSYNEQFF | TRBJ2-1 | TRBD1 | NA | TRBV20-1
TGTGCCAGCACCCCGTCGAGCGGGGGAGAAGAGACCCAGTACTTC | CASTPSSGGEETQYF | TRBJ2-5 | TRBD2 | few | TRBV12-3/TRBV12-4
TGTGCCAGCAGTCGGGACAGTAATGAGCAGTTCTTC | CASSRDSNEQFF | TRBJ2-1 | TRBD1 | many | TRBV5-1
TGTGCCAGCAGGCCGGACAGGGTTAATGAAAAACTGTTTTTT | CASRPDRVNEKLFF | TRBJ1-4 | TRBD1 | NA | TRBV27
TGTGCCAGCAGTTCCACCCTCGGGACTACATTGTACTTC | CASSSTLGTTLYF | TRBJ2-7 | TRBD2 | few | TRBV12-3/TRBV12-4
TGTGCCAGCAGTTTAAATCCCGGGACAGGTCTTTTTGGGCGTCAGCCCCAGCATTTT | CASSLNPGTGLFGRQPQHF | TRBJ1-5 | TRBD1 | NA | TRBV12-3/TRBV12-4
TGTGCCACCAGTCTGACTGTCGGTAGAGACAATGAGCAGTTCTTC | CATSLTVGRDNEQFF | TRBJ2-1 | NA | NA | TRBV24-1
TGTGCCAGCAGCTTGACACCAGAACCTAGCTCCTACGAGCAGTACTTC | CASSLTPEPSSYEQYF | TRBJ2-7 | NA | NA | TRBV5-5
TGCAGCGGCCGGGACACCGACTATGGCTACACCTTC | CSGRDTDYGYTF | TRBJ1-2 | NA | few | TRBV29-1
TGTGCCAGCAGTATACAGGGGGCGCCCACTGAAGCTTTCTTT | CASSIQGAPTEAFF | TRBJ1-1 | TRBD1 | NA | TRBV27
TGTGCCAGCAGTCCTGACTACCGTTCCGCCAAAAACATTCAGTACTTC | CASSPDYRSAKNIQYF | TRBJ2-4 | NA | NA | TRBV6-5
TGTGCCAGCAGTTCGACAGGGCAGGGGAACGAGCAGTACTTC | CASSSTGQGNEQYF | TRBJ2-7 | TRBD1 | NA | TRBV28
TGTGCCAGCAGACCCCCCGAGGGGGCCTCCGAAGCTTTCTTT | CASRPPEGASEAFF | TRBJ1-1 | TRBD1 | NA | TRBV12-3/TRBV12-4
TGTGCCAGCAGACGGGGGGGACTCTATGGCTACACCTTC | CASRRGGLYGYTF | TRBJ1-2 | NA | few | TRBV27
TGCGCCAGCAGGCTACCGGGTCTCAACACCGGGGAGCTGTTTTTT | CASRLPGLNTGELFF | TRBJ2-2 | NA | NA | TRBV5-1
TGTGCCAGCAGTTACGAGAGGGCAAGAGAGACCCAGTACTTC | CASSYERARETQYF | TRBJ2-5 | NA | NA | TRBV6-5
TGTGCCAGCAGCCAGGGAGTTGGCGAAGCTTTCTTT | CASSQGVGEAFF | TRBJ1-1 | NA | NA | TRBV3-1
TGCAGTGCTAGAGGTGTTAGTCGCAATGAGCAGTTCTTC | CSARGVSRNEQFF | TRBJ2-1 | NA | NA | TRBV20-1
TGTGCCAGTCGGAAACCACCCTACGAGCAGTACTTC | CASRKPPYEQYF | TRBJ2-7 | NA | few | TRBV12-3/TRBV12-4
TGCAGCGTTGTAGTGAGGGAGCAGTTCTTC | CSVVVREQFF | TRBJ2-1 | NA | NA | TRBV29-1
TGTGCCAGCAGCATTGGAGACAGGGATCAAGAGACCCAGTACTTC | CASSIGDRDQETQYF | TRBJ2-5 | TRBD1 | few | TRBV5-5
TGTGCCAGCAGTGAAATGGGGGGGACAGATACGCAGTATTTT | CASSEMGGTDTQYF | TRBJ2-3 | TRBD2 | few | TRBV25-1
TGTGCCAGCAGCTCAAGCGCGACGGAGGATGGGGAAGAGACCCAGTACTTC | CASSSSATEDGEETQYF | TRBJ2-5 | NA | NA | TRBV11-3
TGCAGCGTTGCGAGCAGCTTAGCCAAAAACATTCAGTACTTC | CSVASSLAKNIQYF | TRBJ2-4 | NA | many | TRBV29-1
TGTGCCAGCAGTGTAAGGTCCCCAGTCGAGACCCAGTACTTC | CASSVRSPVETQYF | TRBJ2-5 | NA | NA | TRBV12-3/TRBV12-4
TGTGCCAGCAGCAAGACGGGAGGCTACACCTTC | CASSKTGGYTF | TRBJ1-2 | NA | NA | TRBV6-1
TGTGCCAGCAGTTTGGGCAATCGGGAGACCCAGTACTTC | CASSLGNRETQYF | TRBJ2-5 | NA | few | TRBV12-3/TRBV12-4
TGTGCCAGCAGTTTATCCCAGGACGGATACTACGAGCAGTACTTC | CASSLSQDGYYEQYF | TRBJ2-7 | NA | NA | TRBV28